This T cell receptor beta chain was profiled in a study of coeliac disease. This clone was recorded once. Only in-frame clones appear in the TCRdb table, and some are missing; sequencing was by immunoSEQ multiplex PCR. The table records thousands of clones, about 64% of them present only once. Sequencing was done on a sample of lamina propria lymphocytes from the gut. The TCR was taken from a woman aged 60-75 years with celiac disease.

The CDR3 here is CASSLLAGGGDTQYF. The CDR3 DNA reads TGTGCCAGCAGCTTATTAGCGGGAGGGGGGGATACGCAGTATTTT. V and J are TRBV7-3 and TRBJ2-3, with 11 bases lining up with TRBD2. The CDR3 sequence is 15 residues long. With 2 bases clipped from V and 6 bases from J, the junction kept 4 bases outside the gene matches. Germline CDR1 SGHTA, CDR2 FQGTGA.